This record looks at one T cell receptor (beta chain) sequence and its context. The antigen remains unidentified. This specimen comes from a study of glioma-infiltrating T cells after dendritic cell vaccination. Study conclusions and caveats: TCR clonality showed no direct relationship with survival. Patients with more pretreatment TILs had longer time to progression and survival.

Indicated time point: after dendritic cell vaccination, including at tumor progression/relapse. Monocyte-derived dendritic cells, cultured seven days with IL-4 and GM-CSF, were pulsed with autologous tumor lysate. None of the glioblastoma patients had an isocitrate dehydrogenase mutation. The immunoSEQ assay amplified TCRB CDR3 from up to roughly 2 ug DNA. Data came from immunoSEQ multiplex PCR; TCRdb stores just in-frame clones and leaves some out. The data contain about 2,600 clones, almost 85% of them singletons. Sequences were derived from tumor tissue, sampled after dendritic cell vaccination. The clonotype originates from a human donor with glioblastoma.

As DNA, the CDR3 is TGTGCCAGCAGCTCTCTACTAGCGGGGGCCTACAATGAGCAGTTCTTC. Its protein is CASSSLLAGAYNEQFF. The chain recombines TRBV5-4 with TRBJ2-1, with 11 bases matching TRBD2. Trimming cost V 3 bases and J 2 bases; bases outside gene matches: 4. The CDR3 covers 16 residues. Germline CDR1 reads SGHNT; CDR2 reads YYREEE (reference sequence).